The rows below give T cell receptor beta chains drawn from one sample of a study of shared clonotypes between healthy human individuals. TCRdb's table, derived via immunoSEQ multiplex PCR, lists solely in-frame clones and lacks some. The repertoire holds about 2.4 million clones, with approximately 93% as singletons. The sample was naive CD4+ T cells from PBMCs. These receptors all stem from a man aged 18 to 35 in good health. Some clones in this sample may be carry-over from other donors' samples. Each CDR3 is given with its conserved first and last residue. The D gene is left open where the match is weak. For some rows the clone size is stated as once, few or many, or as a class when expanded; others skip it.

J gene: TRBJ1-3
D gene: TRBD1
V gene: TRBV2
CDR3 length: 15
clone size: .
CDR3 DNA: TGTGCCAGCAGTTCCGGGACAGGGGGGTTTGGCACCATATATTTT
CDR3 protein: CASSSGTGGFGTIYF

J gene: TRBJ1-2
D gene: .
V gene: TRBV6-5
CDR3 length: 14
clone size: .
CDR3 DNA: TGTGCCAGCAGTTACTCTCGTCGCAGCTATGGCTACACCTTC
CDR3 protein: CASSYSRRSYGYTF

J gene: TRBJ1-1
D gene: .
V gene: TRBV18
CDR3 length: 14
clone size: .
CDR3 DNA: TGTGCCAGCTCACCCACGCAAGGGAACACTGAAGCTTTCTTT
CDR3 protein: CASSPTQGNTEAFF

J gene: TRBJ2-1
D gene: TRBD2
V gene: TRBV9
CDR3 length: 15
clone size: .
CDR3 DNA: TGTGCCAGCAGCGTAGAGGCGGGAGGAGGCTATGAGCAGTTCTTC
CDR3 protein: CASSVEAGGGYEQFF

J gene: TRBJ2-3
D gene: .
V gene: TRBV7-2
CDR3 length: 15
clone size: .
CDR3 DNA: TGTGCCAGCAGCCCAAGACTAAGCCGCACAGATACGCAGTATTTT
CDR3 protein: CASSPRLSRTDTQYF

J gene: TRBJ1-4
D gene: .
V gene: TRBV6-1
CDR3 length: 15
clone size: .
CDR3 DNA: TGTGCCAGCAGTCTACGACTAGACCTAAATGAAAAACTGTTTTTT
CDR3 protein: CASSLRLDLNEKLFF

J gene: TRBJ1-5
D gene: .
V gene: TRBV2
CDR3 length: 14
clone size: .
CDR3 DNA: TGTGCCAGCAGCTGGGCGGGGCTAAATCAGCCCCAGCATTTT
CDR3 protein: CASSWAGLNQPQHF

J gene: TRBJ1-2
D gene: .
V gene: TRBV18
CDR3 length: 16
clone size: .
CDR3 DNA: TGTGCCAGCTCACCAGGCCTTGGGGGGATGGACTATGGCTACACCTTC
CDR3 protein: CASSPGLGGMDYGYTF

J gene: TRBJ2-4
D gene: TRBD1
V gene: TRBV7-2
CDR3 length: 16
clone size: .
CDR3 DNA: TGTGCCAGCAGCTTAGCGGCTCCAGGGGGCAAAAACATTCAGTACTTC
CDR3 protein: CASSLAAPGGKNIQYF

J gene: TRBJ1-2
D gene: .
V gene: TRBV19
CDR3 length: 13
clone size: .
CDR3 DNA: TGTGCCACCTCCGGGGCGAGCTTCTATGGCTACACCTTC
CDR3 protein: CATSGASFYGYTF

J gene: TRBJ2-2
D gene: .
V gene: TRBV6-1
CDR3 length: 11
clone size: .
CDR3 DNA: TGTGCCAGCGAGGGCAGCGGGGAGCTGTTTTTT
CDR3 protein: CASEGSGELFF

J gene: TRBJ1-2
D gene: .
V gene: TRBV27
CDR3 length: 15
clone size: .
CDR3 DNA: TGTGCCAGCAGTTCCACAGGACTGGGGGAGTATGGCTACACCTTC
CDR3 protein: CASSSTGLGEYGYTF

J gene: TRBJ2-2
D gene: TRBD2
V gene: TRBV9
CDR3 length: 17
clone size: .
CDR3 DNA: TGTGCCAGCAGCGTAGCTGGAGCGGGAGTCGGGACCGGGGAGCTGTTTTTT
CDR3 protein: CASSVAGAGVGTGELFF

J gene: TRBJ2-2
D gene: .
V gene: TRBV5-1
CDR3 length: 14
clone size: once
CDR3 DNA: TGCGCCAGCAGCTTGTACGTGAACACCGGGGAGCTGTTTTTT
CDR3 protein: CASSLYVNTGELFF

J gene: TRBJ2-7
D gene: TRBD1
V gene: TRBV5-1
CDR3 length: 15
clone size: .
CDR3 DNA: TGCGCCAGCAGCCACCCAGCAGGGGGCACCTACGAGCAGTACTTC
CDR3 protein: CASSHPAGGTYEQYF

J gene: TRBJ2-3
D gene: .
V gene: TRBV27
CDR3 length: 15
clone size: .
CDR3 DNA: TGTGCCAGCAGTTTACGACAAGCTAGCACAGATACGCAGTATTTT
CDR3 protein: CASSLRQASTDTQYF

J gene: TRBJ2-5
D gene: TRBD2
V gene: TRBV29-1
CDR3 length: 14
clone size: .
CDR3 DNA: TGCAGCGTTAGGTTGGCGGGGGGGCGGGAGACCCAGTACTTC
CDR3 protein: CSVRLAGGRETQYF

J gene: TRBJ1-1
D gene: .
V gene: TRBV6-5
CDR3 length: 12
clone size: few
CDR3 DNA: TGTGCCAGCAGGGATCGAAGTACTGAAGCTTTCTTT
CDR3 protein: CASRDRSTEAFF

J gene: TRBJ1-4
D gene: .
V gene: TRBV28
CDR3 length: 17
clone size: .
CDR3 DNA: TGTGCCAGCAGTTTCTATTTGGGTCTAGGGAGTGGTGAAAAACTGTTTTTT
CDR3 protein: CASSFYLGLGSGEKLFF

J gene: TRBJ2-6
D gene: TRBD1
V gene: TRBV19
CDR3 length: 17
clone size: .
CDR3 DNA: TGTGCCAGTAGTGGACCCGGGACAGCCTCTGGGGCCAACGTCCTGACTTTC
CDR3 protein: CASSGPGTASGANVLTF

J gene: TRBJ2-3
D gene: .
V gene: TRBV27
CDR3 length: 16
clone size: .
CDR3 DNA: TGTGCCAGCAGTTCCCGGAACGCTCGAGCCTCAGATACGCAGTATTTT
CDR3 protein: CASSSRNARASDTQYF

J gene: TRBJ1-5
D gene: .
V gene: TRBV9
CDR3 length: 15
clone size: .
CDR3 DNA: TGTGCCAGCAGCGGAGATCCCCGGGCTGATCAGCCCCAGCATTTT
CDR3 protein: CASSGDPRADQPQHF

J gene: TRBJ1-4
D gene: .
V gene: TRBV18
CDR3 length: 15
clone size: .
CDR3 DNA: TGTGCCAGCTCACCAGGGGCTCGAACTAATGAAAAACTGTTTTTT
CDR3 protein: CASSPGARTNEKLFF

J gene: TRBJ2-1
D gene: .
V gene: TRBV19
CDR3 length: 12
clone size: .
CDR3 DNA: TGTGCCAGTAGTAACCTCAATCGTGAGCAGTTCTTC
CDR3 protein: CASSNLNREQFF

J gene: TRBJ2-7
D gene: .
V gene: TRBV28
CDR3 length: 15
clone size: .
CDR3 DNA: TGTGCCAGCGCGGGGGCCGGGGCCCAGGGGTACGAGCAGTACTTC
CDR3 protein: CASAGAGAQGYEQYF

J gene: TRBJ2-2
D gene: TRBD2
V gene: TRBV5-3
CDR3 length: 15
clone size: .
CDR3 DNA: TGTGCCAGAAGGCAGCGGGAGGGCTTCGTCGGGGAGCTGTTTTTT
CDR3 protein: CARRQREGFVGELFF

J gene: TRBJ2-7
D gene: TRBD2
V gene: TRBV6-1
CDR3 length: 14
clone size: .
CDR3 DNA: TGTGCCAGCAGCCAGACTAGCGGGAGTTACGAGCAGTACTTC
CDR3 protein: CASSQTSGSYEQYF

J gene: TRBJ1-5
D gene: .
V gene: TRBV6-5
CDR3 length: 13
clone size: .
CDR3 DNA: TGTGCCAGCAGTGGCGAATACAGGAGCCCCCAGCATTTT
CDR3 protein: CASSGEYRSPQHF

J gene: TRBJ2-2
D gene: .
V gene: TRBV7-7
CDR3 length: 14
clone size: .
CDR3 DNA: TGTGCCAGCAGCTTAAGCAGGGCGGGCGGGGAGCTGTTTTTT
CDR3 protein: CASSLSRAGGELFF

J gene: TRBJ1-2
D gene: .
V gene: TRBV11-2
CDR3 length: 11
clone size: once
CDR3 DNA: TGTGCCAGCAGCCACGGTAATGGCTACACCTTC
CDR3 protein: CASSHGNGYTF

J gene: TRBJ2-5
D gene: TRBD1
V gene: TRBV5-1
CDR3 length: 15
clone size: .
CDR3 DNA: TGCGCCAGCAGCCGGGGACAGGGGCCCTTGGAGACCCAGTACTTC
CDR3 protein: CASSRGQGPLETQYF

J gene: TRBJ2-1
D gene: .
V gene: TRBV6-6
CDR3 length: 15
clone size: .
CDR3 DNA: TGTGCCAGCAGCTCCCGACGGCCGGGAGATGATGAGCAGTTCTTC
CDR3 protein: CASSSRRPGDDEQFF

J gene: TRBJ1-4
D gene: .
V gene: TRBV7-3
CDR3 length: 15
clone size: .
CDR3 DNA: TGTGCCAGCAGCCCCTCTCCGGGATGGGGTGAAAAACTGTTTTTT
CDR3 protein: CASSPSPGWGEKLFF

J gene: TRBJ2-5
D gene: .
V gene: TRBV4-3
CDR3 length: 16
clone size: .
CDR3 DNA: TGCGCCAGCAGCCAAGATTCCCTGACTAGACTAGAGACCCAGTACTTC
CDR3 protein: CASSQDSLTRLETQYF

J gene: TRBJ1-1
D gene: TRBD1
V gene: TRBV29-1
CDR3 length: 15
clone size: .
CDR3 DNA: TGCAGCGTCGCCGATGAACAGGGGGCGATTACTGAAGCTTTCTTT
CDR3 protein: CSVADEQGAITEAFF

J gene: TRBJ2-5
D gene: TRBD2
V gene: TRBV7-2
CDR3 length: 17
clone size: once
CDR3 DNA: TGTGCCAGCAGCATCCTCCGGACTAGCGGGGGACAAGAGACCCAGTACTTC
CDR3 protein: CASSILRTSGGQETQYF

J gene: TRBJ2-7
D gene: TRBD1
V gene: TRBV4-1
CDR3 length: 13
clone size: .
CDR3 DNA: TGCGCCAGCTCAGGGACAGGGTCCTACGAGCAGTACTTC
CDR3 protein: CASSGTGSYEQYF

J gene: TRBJ1-1
D gene: .
V gene: TRBV2
CDR3 length: 13
clone size: .
CDR3 DNA: TGTGCCAGCAGTGAGTCCCGCCCCGCTCTGGCTTTCTTT
CDR3 protein: CASSESRPALAFF

J gene: TRBJ1-5
D gene: TRBD1
V gene: TRBV30
CDR3 length: 17
clone size: .
CDR3 DNA: TGTGCCTGGAGTTCAGGGGAGACAGGGGCTAGCAATCAGCCCCAGCATTTT
CDR3 protein: CAWSSGETGASNQPQHF

J gene: TRBJ2-3
D gene: .
V gene: TRBV4-1
CDR3 length: 12
clone size: .
CDR3 DNA: TGCGCCAGCAGCCCGACCGAGGATACGCAGTATTTT
CDR3 protein: CASSPTEDTQYF

J gene: TRBJ1-3
D gene: .
V gene: TRBV12-1
CDR3 length: 16
clone size: .
CDR3 DNA: TGTGCCAGCAGCTTGTCCGGGCGGAGCTATGATCCCACCATATATTTT
CDR3 protein: CASSLSGRSYDPTIYF

J gene: TRBJ2-7
D gene: .
V gene: TRBV9
CDR3 length: 15
clone size: .
CDR3 DNA: TGTGCCAGCACCCGGGACGGGACTGTACTAGGGGAGCAGTACTTC
CDR3 protein: CASTRDGTVLGEQYF

J gene: TRBJ1-5
D gene: .
V gene: TRBV30
CDR3 length: 13
clone size: .
CDR3 DNA: TGTGCCTGGAGTGTCTCCAGCAATCAGCCCCAGCATTTT
CDR3 protein: CAWSVSSNQPQHF

J gene: TRBJ1-1
D gene: .
V gene: TRBV4-1
CDR3 length: 16
clone size: .
CDR3 DNA: TGCGCCAGCAGCCAAGATTTAGGAGTTCGGAACACTGAAGCTTTCTTT
CDR3 protein: CASSQDLGVRNTEAFF

J gene: TRBJ2-5
D gene: .
V gene: TRBV11-1
CDR3 length: 16
clone size: .
CDR3 DNA: TGTGCCAGCAGCCCAGTGGGGGGCCCGTACCAAGAGACCCAGTACTTC
CDR3 protein: CASSPVGGPYQETQYF

J gene: TRBJ1-1
D gene: TRBD1
V gene: TRBV23-1
CDR3 length: 16
clone size: .
CDR3 DNA: TGCGCCAGCAGTCAATCGCTGGGACAGGGGAACACTGAAGCTTTCTTT
CDR3 protein: CASSQSLGQGNTEAFF

J gene: TRBJ1-2
D gene: .
V gene: TRBV29-1
CDR3 length: 12
clone size: .
CDR3 DNA: TGCAGCGTTGTGGGGGTTGGGTATGGCTACACCTTC
CDR3 protein: CSVVGVGYGYTF

J gene: TRBJ2-1
D gene: .
V gene: TRBV29-1
CDR3 length: 14
clone size: .
CDR3 DNA: TGCAGCGTTGGTGGTGGCACTGGGACCAATGAGCAGTTCTTC
CDR3 protein: CSVGGGTGTNEQFF

J gene: TRBJ2-3
D gene: .
V gene: TRBV5-8
CDR3 length: 13
clone size: .
CDR3 DNA: TGTGCCAGCAGCTGGACAGCAGCAGATACGCAGTATTTT
CDR3 protein: CASSWTAADTQYF

J gene: TRBJ1-1
D gene: .
V gene: TRBV27
CDR3 length: 14
clone size: .
CDR3 DNA: TGTGCCAGCAATTCGGGCAGGATGAACACTGAAGCTTTCTTT
CDR3 protein: CASNSGRMNTEAFF

J gene: TRBJ2-7
D gene: .
V gene: TRBV7-2
CDR3 length: 14
clone size: .
CDR3 DNA: TGTGCCAGCACCCCGGGGCGGGGCTCCTACGAGCAGTACTTC
CDR3 protein: CASTPGRGSYEQYF

J gene: TRBJ1-2
D gene: .
V gene: TRBV6-5
CDR3 length: 13
clone size: .
CDR3 DNA: TGTGCCAGCAGCCCCGGTAGGGTTGAAGGCTACACCTTC
CDR3 protein: CASSPGRVEGYTF

J gene: TRBJ1-1
D gene: .
V gene: TRBV30
CDR3 length: 13
clone size: few
CDR3 DNA: TGTGCCTGGACCCCGACAGGGAACACTGAAGCTTTCTTT
CDR3 protein: CAWTPTGNTEAFF

J gene: TRBJ1-1
D gene: .
V gene: TRBV27
CDR3 length: 12
clone size: .
CDR3 DNA: TGTGCCAGCAGTTCCGTTAACACTGAAGCTTTCTTT
CDR3 protein: CASSSVNTEAFF

J gene: TRBJ2-1
D gene: TRBD2
V gene: TRBV25-1
CDR3 length: 17
clone size: .
CDR3 DNA: TGTGCCAGCAGTGAAACTCTTAGCGGGAGGGGCTACAATGAGCAGTTCTTC
CDR3 protein: CASSETLSGRGYNEQFF